This T cell receptor (beta chain) was retrieved from a study of blood T cell repertoires in COVID-19. V lost 3 bases to trimming and J lost 7 bases; unmatched junction nucleotides: 12. CDR3 length: 17 residues. Germline CDR1 and CDR2: SGHDN and FVKESK. The repertoire was sequenced with immunoSEQ multiplex PCR; TCRdb's copy has only in-frame clones and lacks some. The sample carries some 230,000 clones, 85% recorded once. The chain couples TRBV14 to TRBJ1-6, with TRBD1 matching 7 bases. The TCR comes from a man aged 45 to 65 who had recovered from COVID-19. The source material was peripheral blood. The CDR3 nucleotides are TGTGCCAGCAGCCAGAAAGACAGGGACGTCTGGAATTCACCCCTCCACTTT. It yields the protein CASSQKDRDVWNSPLHF. Full variable domain (rest looked up from reference TRBV14 and TRBJ1-6): EAGVTQFPSHSVIEKGQTVTLRCDPISGHDNLYWYRRVMGKEIKFLLHFVKESKQDESGMPNNRFLAERTGGTYSTLKVQPAELEDSGVYFCASSQKDRDVWNSPLHFGNGTRLTVT.